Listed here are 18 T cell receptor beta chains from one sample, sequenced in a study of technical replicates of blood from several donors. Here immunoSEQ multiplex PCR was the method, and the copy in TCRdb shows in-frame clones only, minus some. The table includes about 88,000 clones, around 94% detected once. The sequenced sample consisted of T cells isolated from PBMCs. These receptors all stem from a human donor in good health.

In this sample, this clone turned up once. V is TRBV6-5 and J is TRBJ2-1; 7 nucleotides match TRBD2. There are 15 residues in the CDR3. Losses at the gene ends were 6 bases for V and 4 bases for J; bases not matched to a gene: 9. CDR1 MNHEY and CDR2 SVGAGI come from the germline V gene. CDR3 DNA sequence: TGTGCCAGCAGGTTAGGACTAGATTCGTACAATGAGCAGTTCTTC. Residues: CASRLGLDSYNEQFF.

For the CDR3, the DNA is TGTGCCAGCAGTCCGACCCGGGACAGTTTCTATAGCAATCAGCCCCAGCATTTT. Protein product: CASSPTRDSFYSNQPQHF. The chain uses TRBV27 and TRBJ1-5, with TRBD1 matching over 7 bases. Germline V gene sequence: CDR1 MNHEY, CDR2 SMNVEV (reference sequence). The CDR3 contains 18 residues. After removal of 5 bases from V and 0 bases from J, the junction contained 13 bases not matched to a gene.

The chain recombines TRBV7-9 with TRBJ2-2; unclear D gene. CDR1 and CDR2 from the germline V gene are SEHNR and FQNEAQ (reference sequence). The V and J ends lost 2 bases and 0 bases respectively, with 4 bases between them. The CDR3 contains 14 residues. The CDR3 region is CASSLTSNTGELFF. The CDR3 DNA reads TGTGCCAGCAGCTTAACATCGAACACCGGGGAGCTGTTTTTT.

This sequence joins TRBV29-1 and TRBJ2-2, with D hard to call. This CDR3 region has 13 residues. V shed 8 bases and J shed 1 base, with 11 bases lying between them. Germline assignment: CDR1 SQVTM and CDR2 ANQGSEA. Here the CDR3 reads CSFRLRNTGELFF. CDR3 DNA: TGCAGCTTTCGACTTAGGAACACCGGGGAGCTGTTTTTT.

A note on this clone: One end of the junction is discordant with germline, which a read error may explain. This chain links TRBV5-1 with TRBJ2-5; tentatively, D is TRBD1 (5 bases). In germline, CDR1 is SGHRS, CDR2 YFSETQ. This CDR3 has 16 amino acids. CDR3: CASSLARGVGQGTQYF. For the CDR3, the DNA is TGCGCCAGCAGCTTGGCCCGTGGAGTGGGGCAAGGGACCCAGTACTTC.

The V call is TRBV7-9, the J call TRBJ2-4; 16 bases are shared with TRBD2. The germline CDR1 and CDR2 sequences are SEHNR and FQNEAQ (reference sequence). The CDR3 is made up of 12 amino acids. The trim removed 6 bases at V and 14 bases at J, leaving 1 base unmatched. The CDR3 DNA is TGTGCCAGCAGGGGACTAGCGGGAGGGGAGTACTTC. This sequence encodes CASRGLAGGEYF.

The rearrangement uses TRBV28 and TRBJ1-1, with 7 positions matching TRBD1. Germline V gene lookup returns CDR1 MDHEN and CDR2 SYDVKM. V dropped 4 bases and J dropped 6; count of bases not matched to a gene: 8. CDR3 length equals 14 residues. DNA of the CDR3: TGTGCCAGCAGTTCCGGGACAGCAGACGCTGAAGCTTTCTTT. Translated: CASSSGTADAEAFF.

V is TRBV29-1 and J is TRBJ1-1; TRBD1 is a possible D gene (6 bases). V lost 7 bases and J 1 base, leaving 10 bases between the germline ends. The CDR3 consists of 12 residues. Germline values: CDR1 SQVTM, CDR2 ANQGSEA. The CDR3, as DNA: TGCAGCGGGGACACGCGGAACACTGAAGCTTTCTTT. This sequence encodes CSGDTRNTEAFF.

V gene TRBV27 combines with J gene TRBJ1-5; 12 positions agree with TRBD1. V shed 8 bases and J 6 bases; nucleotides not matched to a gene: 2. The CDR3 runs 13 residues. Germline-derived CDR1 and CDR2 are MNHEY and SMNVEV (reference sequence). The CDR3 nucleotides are TGTGCCAGCGGGACAGGGGGCGGTCAGCCCCAGCATTTT. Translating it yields CASGTGGGQPQHF.

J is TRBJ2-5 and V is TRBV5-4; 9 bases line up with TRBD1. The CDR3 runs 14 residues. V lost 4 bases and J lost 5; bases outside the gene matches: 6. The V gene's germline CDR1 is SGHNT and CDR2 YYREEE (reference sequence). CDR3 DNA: TGTGCCAGCAGCCAAAGGACAGGGGTGGAGACCCAGTACTTC. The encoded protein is CASSQRTGVETQYF.

The CDR3 DNA reads TGTGCCAGCAGCCTCTCCGGGACTAGCGGAGATGTCGAGACCCAGTACTTC. Residues: CASSLSGTSGDVETQYF. The V gene is TRBV7-2, the J gene TRBJ2-5; TRBD2 agrees at 11 bases. This CDR3 region has 17 residues. From germline, CDR1 is SGHTA and CDR2 FQGNSA. The ends lost 5 bases at V and 5 bases at J; junction bases unmatched: 13.

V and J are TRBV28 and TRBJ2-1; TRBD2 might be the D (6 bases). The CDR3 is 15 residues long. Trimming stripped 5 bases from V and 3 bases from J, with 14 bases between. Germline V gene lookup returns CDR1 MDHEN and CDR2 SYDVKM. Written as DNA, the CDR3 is TGTGCCAGCAGTCTCGGGAGTCTTGGCTACAATGAGCAGTTCTTC. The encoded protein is CASSLGSLGYNEQFF.

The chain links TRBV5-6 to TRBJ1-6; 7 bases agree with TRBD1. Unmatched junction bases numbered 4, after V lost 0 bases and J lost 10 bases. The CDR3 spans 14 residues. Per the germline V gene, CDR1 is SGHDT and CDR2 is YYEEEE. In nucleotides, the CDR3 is TGTGCCAGCAGCTTGGAAACAGGGGAGTCACCCCTCCACTTT. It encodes CASSLETGESPLHF.

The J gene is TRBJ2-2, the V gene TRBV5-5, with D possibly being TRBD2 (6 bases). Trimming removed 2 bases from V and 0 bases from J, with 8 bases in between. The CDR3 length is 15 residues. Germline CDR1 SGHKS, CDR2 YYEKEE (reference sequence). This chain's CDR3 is CASSLGGANTGELFF. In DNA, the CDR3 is TGTGCCAGCAGCTTAGGCGGGGCGAACACCGGGGAGCTGTTTTTT.

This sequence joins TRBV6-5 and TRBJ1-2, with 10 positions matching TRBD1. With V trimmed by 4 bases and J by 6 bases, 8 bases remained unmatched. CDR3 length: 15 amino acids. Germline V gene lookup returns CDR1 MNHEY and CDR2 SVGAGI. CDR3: CASSWVRDRGHGYTF. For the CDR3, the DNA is TGTGCCAGCAGTTGGGTGAGGGACAGGGGCCATGGCTACACCTTC.

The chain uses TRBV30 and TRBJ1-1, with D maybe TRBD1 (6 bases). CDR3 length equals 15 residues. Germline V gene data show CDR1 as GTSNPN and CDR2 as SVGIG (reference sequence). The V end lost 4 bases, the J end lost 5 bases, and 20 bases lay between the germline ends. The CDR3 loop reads CAWKGPGVWGTEAFF. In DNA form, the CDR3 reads TGTGCCTGGAAGGGGCCAGGGGTATGGGGAACTGAAGCTTTCTTT.

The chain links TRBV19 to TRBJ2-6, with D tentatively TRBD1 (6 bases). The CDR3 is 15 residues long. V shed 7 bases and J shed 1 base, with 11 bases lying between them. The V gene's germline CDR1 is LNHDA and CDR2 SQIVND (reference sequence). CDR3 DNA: TGTGCCAGTAAGACAGGCCCTTCTGGGGCCAACGTCCTGACTTTC. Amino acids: CASKTGPSGANVLTF.

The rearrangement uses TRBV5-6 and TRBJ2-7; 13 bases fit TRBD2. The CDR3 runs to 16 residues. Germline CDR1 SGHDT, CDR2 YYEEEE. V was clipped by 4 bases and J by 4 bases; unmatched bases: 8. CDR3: CASSPRLAGGRYEQYF. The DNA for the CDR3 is TGTGCCAGCAGCCCCCGACTAGCGGGAGGTCGGTACGAGCAGTACTTC.